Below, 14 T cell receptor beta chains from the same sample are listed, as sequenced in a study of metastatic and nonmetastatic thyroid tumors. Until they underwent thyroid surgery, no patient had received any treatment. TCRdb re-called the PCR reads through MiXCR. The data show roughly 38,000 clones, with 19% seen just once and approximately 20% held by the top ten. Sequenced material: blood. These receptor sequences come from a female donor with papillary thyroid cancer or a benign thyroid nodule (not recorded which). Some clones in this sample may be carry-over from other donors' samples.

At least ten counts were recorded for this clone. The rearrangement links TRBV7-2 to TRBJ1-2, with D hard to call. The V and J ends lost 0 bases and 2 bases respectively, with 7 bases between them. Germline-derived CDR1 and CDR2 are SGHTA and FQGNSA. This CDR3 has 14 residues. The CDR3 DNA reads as TGTGCCAGCAGCTTAGCGGCAGGAAACTATGGCTACACCTTC. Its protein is CASSLAAGNYGYTF.

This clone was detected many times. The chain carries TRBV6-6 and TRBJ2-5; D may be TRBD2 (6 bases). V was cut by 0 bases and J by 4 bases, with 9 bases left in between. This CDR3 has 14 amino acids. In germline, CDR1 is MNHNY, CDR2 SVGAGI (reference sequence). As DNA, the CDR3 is TGTGCCAGCAGTTACTCCCGGGGAGGAGAGACCCAGTACTTC. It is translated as CASSYSRGGETQYF.

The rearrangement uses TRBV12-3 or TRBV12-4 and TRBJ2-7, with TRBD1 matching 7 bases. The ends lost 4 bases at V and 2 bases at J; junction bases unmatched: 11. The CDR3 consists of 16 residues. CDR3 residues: CASSYRGRQGTYEQYF. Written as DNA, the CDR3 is TGTGCCAGCAGTTACAGGGGACGGCAGGGCACCTACGAGCAGTACTTC.

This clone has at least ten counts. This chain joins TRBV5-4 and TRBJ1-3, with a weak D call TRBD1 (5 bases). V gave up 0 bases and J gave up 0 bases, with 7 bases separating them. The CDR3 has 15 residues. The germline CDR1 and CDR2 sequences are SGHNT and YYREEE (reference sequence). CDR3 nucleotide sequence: TGTGCCAGCAGCTTGGACAGGACCTCTGGAAACACCATATATTTT. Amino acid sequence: CASSLDRTSGNTIYF.

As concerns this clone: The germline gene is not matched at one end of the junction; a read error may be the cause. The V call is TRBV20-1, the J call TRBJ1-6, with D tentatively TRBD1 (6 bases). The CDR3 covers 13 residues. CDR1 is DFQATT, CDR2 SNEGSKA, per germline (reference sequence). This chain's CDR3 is CSARVDSHSPLHF. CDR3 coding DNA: TGCAGTGCCAGAGTGGACAGTCATTCACCCCTCCACTTT.

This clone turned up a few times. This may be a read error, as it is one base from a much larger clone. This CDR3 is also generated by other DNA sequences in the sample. In DNA, the CDR3 is TGCAGCGTTGAAGATACCGGGACCCCTCAGTATTTT. Residues: CSVEDTGTPQYF. The chain has TRBV29-1 and TRBJ2-3; tentatively, D is TRBD1 or TRBD2 (5 bases each). This CDR3 spans 12 amino acids. Trimming pared 0 bases from V and 12 bases from J, leaving 13 bases between. Germline loops: CDR1 SQVTM, CDR2 ANQGSEA.

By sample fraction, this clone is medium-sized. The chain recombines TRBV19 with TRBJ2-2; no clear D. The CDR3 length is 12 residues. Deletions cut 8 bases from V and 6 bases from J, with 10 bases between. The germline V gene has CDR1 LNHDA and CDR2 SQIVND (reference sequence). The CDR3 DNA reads TGTGCCAGTCTTAGACGGTCCGGGGAGCTGTTTTTT. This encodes CASLRRSGELFF.

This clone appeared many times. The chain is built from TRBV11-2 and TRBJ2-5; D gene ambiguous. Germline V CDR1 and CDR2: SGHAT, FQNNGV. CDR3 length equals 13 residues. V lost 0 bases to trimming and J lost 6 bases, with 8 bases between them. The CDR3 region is CASSLDRSKTQYF. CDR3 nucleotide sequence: TGTGCCAGCAGCTTAGATCGGTCGAAGACCCAGTACTTC.

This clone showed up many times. The CDR3 region has the DNA TGTGCCTGGAGCAGGGGGTACGAGCAGTACTTC. Translation gives CAWSRGYEQYF. This chain uses TRBV30 with TRBJ2-7; TRBD1 matches 7 bases. The CDR3 has 11 residues. Germline-derived CDR1 and CDR2 are GTSNPN and SVGIG (reference sequence). Trimming cost V 3 bases and J 4 bases; bases outside gene matches: 0.

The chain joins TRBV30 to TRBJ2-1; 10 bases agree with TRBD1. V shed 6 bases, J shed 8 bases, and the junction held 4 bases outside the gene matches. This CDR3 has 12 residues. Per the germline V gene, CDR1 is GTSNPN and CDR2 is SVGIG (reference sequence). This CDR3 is CACGQGVHEQFF. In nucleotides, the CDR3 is TGTGCCTGTGGACAGGGGGTTCATGAGCAGTTCTTC.

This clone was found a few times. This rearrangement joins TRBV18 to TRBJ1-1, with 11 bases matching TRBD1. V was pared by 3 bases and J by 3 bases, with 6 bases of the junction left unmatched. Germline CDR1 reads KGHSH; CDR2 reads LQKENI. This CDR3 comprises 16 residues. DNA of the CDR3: TGTGCCAGCTCACCTGCCGGGACAGGGGGATACACTGAAGCTTTCTTT. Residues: CASSPAGTGGYTEAFF.

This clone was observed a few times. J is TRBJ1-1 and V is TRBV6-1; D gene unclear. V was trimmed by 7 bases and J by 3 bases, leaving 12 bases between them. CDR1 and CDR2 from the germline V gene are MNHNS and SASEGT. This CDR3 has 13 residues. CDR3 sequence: CASTLHRDTEAFF. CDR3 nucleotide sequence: TGTGCCAGCACCCTACATCGGGACACTGAAGCTTTCTTT.

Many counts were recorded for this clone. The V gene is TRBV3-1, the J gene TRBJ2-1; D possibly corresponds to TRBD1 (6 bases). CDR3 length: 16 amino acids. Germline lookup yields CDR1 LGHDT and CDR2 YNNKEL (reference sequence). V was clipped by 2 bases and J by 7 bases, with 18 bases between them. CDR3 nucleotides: TGTGCCAGCAGCCAACCTGACAGGTTCTTAGGGAATGAGCAGTTCTTC. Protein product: CASSQPDRFLGNEQFF.

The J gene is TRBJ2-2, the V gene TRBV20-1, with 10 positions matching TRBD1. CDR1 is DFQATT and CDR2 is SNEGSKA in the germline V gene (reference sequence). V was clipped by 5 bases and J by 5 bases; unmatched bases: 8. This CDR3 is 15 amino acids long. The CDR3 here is CSASHGTGETGELFF. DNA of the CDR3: TGCAGTGCTTCACACGGGACAGGGGAAACCGGGGAGCTGTTTTTT.